The subject of this entry is one TCR beta chain. Germline values: CDR1 LNHNV, CDR2 YYDKDF (reference sequence). V dropped 0 bases and J dropped 0 bases, with 8 bases sitting between them. This CDR3 has 15 amino acids. Some clones are missing from TCRdb's copy, which holds only in-frame ones; the method was immunoSEQ multiplex PCR. Altogether almost 70,000 clones are present, 85% to 95% being singletons, with the ten largest covering under 0.5%. The data belong to a study of technical replicates of blood from a handful of donors. Sequencing was performed on T cells isolated from PBMCs. The receptor was derived from a human donor in good health. J is TRBJ1-1 and V is TRBV15; D gene uncertain. The CDR3: CATSRDQEMNTEAFF. In DNA, the CDR3 is TGTGCCACCAGCAGAGATCAGGAAATGAACACTGAAGCTTTCTTT.